This T cell receptor (beta chain) is drawn from a study of blood T cell repertoires in COVID-19. Trimming took off 10 bases at V and 1 base at J, with 16 bases between the two ends. The CDR3 loop spans 14 amino acids. Germline CDR1 and CDR2: MNHEY and SVGAGI. Clones were read by immunoSEQ multiplex PCR, and TCRdb kept only the in-frame ones, dropping some. The sample lists 200,000 to 250,000 clones, 90% seen once, with approximately 2.6% in the top ten. The source material was peripheral blood. The sequence came from a man aged 25 to 40 with COVID-19, enrolled during active disease. The chain uses TRBV6-5 and TRBJ1-1; D is unclear. CDR3 sequence reads: CATRGGFRNTEAFF. As DNA, the CDR3 is TGTGCCACCCGAGGAGGGTTCCGGAACACTGAAGCTTTCTTT.